This passage covers 9 T cell receptor beta chains from one sample sequenced in a study of regulatory T cells in long-lasting Graves disease. Time point meaning: newly diagnosed GD, antithyroid drugs for less than 3 months. With RNA extracted from PBMCs as input, the TCR library was made. The TCR beta library used iRepertoire HTBI primers with Arm-PCR amplification of CDR3. One entry per CDR3 protein, called by TCRdb with MiXCR from the multiplex PCR reads. The sample lists roughly 380,000 distinct CDR3 sequences, about a sixth occurring once. These data were likewise used in another study, on T cells in Graves' hyperthyroidism and ophthalmopathy.

Sequencing used peripheral blood mononuclear cells (PBMCs), obtained at new diagnosis, from a patient treated with antithyroid drugs. These receptors were collected from a man between 35 and 55 years old with Graves disease.

This clonotype was detected a few times. This chain joins TRBV14 and TRBJ2-5, with D perhaps matching TRBD2 (5 bases). This CDR3 spans 15 amino acids. V lost 1 base, J lost 2 bases, and 11 bases lay in between. The germline V gene has CDR1 SGHDN and CDR2 FVKESK. The CDR3 reads CASSQVLGRQETQYF. CDR3 bases: TGTGCCAGCAGCCAAGTTTTAGGGAGACAAGAGACCCAGTACTTC.

This clonotype has only a few counts. The chain uses TRBV5-4 and TRBJ2-4; 7 bases map to TRBD2. This CDR3 is built from 12 residues. The germline V gene has CDR1 SGHNT and CDR2 YYREEE (reference sequence). V shed 3 bases and J 7 bases; nucleotides not matched to a gene: 1. The CDR3 reads CASSWGGNIQYF. The DNA of the CDR3 is TGTGCCAGCAGCTGGGGGGGGAACATTCAGTACTTC.

The chain is built from TRBV3-1 and TRBJ1-4, with D tentatively TRBD1 (6 bases). Per the germline V gene, CDR1 is LGHDT and CDR2 is YNNKEL (reference sequence). The V end was cut by 1 base, the J end by 8 bases, with 11 bases between. The CDR3 runs to 14 residues. CDR3 loop: CASSQVPGVEKLFF. The CDR3 bases are TGTGCCAGCAGCCAAGTCCCAGGGGTCGAAAAACTGTTTTTT.

Note on this clonotype: This may stem from a read error, because a much larger clone lies one nucleotide away. The genes are TRBV6-2 or TRBV6-3 and TRBJ2-4; TRBD1 matches 11 bases. The V gene's germline CDR1 is MNHEY and CDR2 SVGEGT. The trim removed 2 bases at V and 13 bases at J, leaving 10 bases unmatched. This CDR3 contains 15 residues. As DNA, the CDR3 is TGTGCCAGCAGTTACCCGGGACAGGGGGACGATGAGCAGTACTTC. Translation: CASSYPGQGDDEQYF.

This clonotype was seen ten or more times. The chain combines TRBV7-9 with TRBJ1-6; TRBD1 is a possible D gene (6 bases). The germline gives CDR1 SEHNR, CDR2 FQNEAQ (reference sequence). Trimming cost V 3 bases and J 10 bases, with 19 bases left between them. The CDR3 contains 16 residues. CDR3 bases: TGTGCCAGCAGCTTGCTGTCGCCAGGGGAAGCATCACCCCTCCACTTT. It translates to CASSLLSPGEASPLHF.

The chain's CDR3 is CATSDYTRGRSYNEQFF. CDR3 nucleotides: TGTGCCACCAGTGATTATACGCGGGGGCGCTCCTACAATGAGCAGTTCTTC. This chain links TRBV24-1 with TRBJ2-1, with D perhaps TRBD2 (7 bases). Trimming took 2 bases from V and 0 from J, leaving 13 bases between them. There are 17 residues in the CDR3. CDR1 and CDR2 (germline): KGHDR, SFDVKD.

As regards this clonotype: One base away lies a much larger clone, so this may be a sequencing read error. The chain couples TRBV6-2 or TRBV6-3 to TRBJ1-1; D ambiguous. The V gene's germline CDR1 is MNHEY and CDR2 SVGEGT. This CDR3 comprises 14 residues. The CDR3 loop reads CAISVGGGDTEAFF. The CDR3, as DNA: TGTGCCATCAGTGTGGGCGGCGGGGACACTGAAGCTTTCTTT.

In this sample, this clonotype turned up many times. The chain recombines TRBV7-2 with TRBJ2-7; no firm D call. The CDR3 runs 15 residues. Between the trimmed V and J ends, which lost 3 bases and 2 bases, there was a span of 14 bases. From germline, CDR1 is SGHTA and CDR2 FQGNSA. Written as DNA, the CDR3 is TGTGCCAGCAGCTTCCGATCATGGGATGCCTACGAGCAGTACTTC. This sequence encodes CASSFRSWDAYEQYF.

This clonotype was counted ten times or more. The chain is built from TRBV20-1 and TRBJ1-5; D is undetermined. This CDR3 has 15 amino acids. In germline, CDR1 is DFQATT, CDR2 SNEGSKA (reference sequence). Trimming cost V 0 bases and J 6 bases, with 15 bases left between them. CDR3 nucleotide sequence: TGCAGTGCTAGAGATTTAGCGGGGTATGGTCAGCCCCAGCATTTT. Protein sequence: CSARDLAGYGQPQHF.